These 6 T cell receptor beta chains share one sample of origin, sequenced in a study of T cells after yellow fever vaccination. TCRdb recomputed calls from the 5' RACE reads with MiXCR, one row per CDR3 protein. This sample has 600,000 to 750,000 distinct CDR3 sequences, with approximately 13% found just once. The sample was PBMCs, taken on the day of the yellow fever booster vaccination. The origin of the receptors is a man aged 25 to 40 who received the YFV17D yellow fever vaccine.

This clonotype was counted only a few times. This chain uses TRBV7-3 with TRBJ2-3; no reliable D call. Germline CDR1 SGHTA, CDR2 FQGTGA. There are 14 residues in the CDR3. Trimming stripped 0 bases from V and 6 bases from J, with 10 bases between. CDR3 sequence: CASSLTGTSDTQYF. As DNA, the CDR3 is TGTGCCAGCAGCTTAACGGGCACGTCGGATACGCAGTATTTT.

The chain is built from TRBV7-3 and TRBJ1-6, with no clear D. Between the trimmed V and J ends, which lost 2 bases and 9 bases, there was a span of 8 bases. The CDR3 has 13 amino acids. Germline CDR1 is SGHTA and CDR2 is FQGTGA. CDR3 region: CASSLSRVSPLHF. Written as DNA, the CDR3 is TGTGCCAGCAGCTTATCACGAGTTTCACCCCTCCACTTT.

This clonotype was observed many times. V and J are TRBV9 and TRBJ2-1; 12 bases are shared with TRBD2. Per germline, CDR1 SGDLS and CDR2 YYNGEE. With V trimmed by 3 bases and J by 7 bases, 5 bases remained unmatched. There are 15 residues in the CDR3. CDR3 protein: CASSGGGLAGNEQFF. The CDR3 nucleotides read TGTGCCAGCAGCGGGGGGGGACTAGCGGGTAATGAGCAGTTCTTC.

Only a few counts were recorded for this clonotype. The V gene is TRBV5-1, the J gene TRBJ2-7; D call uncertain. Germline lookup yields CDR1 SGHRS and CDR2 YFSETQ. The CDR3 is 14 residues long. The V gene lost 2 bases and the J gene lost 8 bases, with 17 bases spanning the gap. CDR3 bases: TGCGCCAGCAGCTTAACTGACACCCCTCCGAAGCAGTACTTC. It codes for CASSLTDTPPKQYF.

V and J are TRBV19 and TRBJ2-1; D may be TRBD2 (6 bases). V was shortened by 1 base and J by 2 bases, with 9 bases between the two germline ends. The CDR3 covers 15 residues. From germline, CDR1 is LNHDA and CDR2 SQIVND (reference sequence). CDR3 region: CASSIGTTTYNEQFF. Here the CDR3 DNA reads TGTGCCAGTAGTATAGGGACTACAACCTACAATGAGCAGTTCTTC.

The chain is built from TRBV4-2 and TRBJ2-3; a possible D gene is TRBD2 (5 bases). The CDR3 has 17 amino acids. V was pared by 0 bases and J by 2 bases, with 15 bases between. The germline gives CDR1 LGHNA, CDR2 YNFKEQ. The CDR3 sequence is CASSQEIMLANTDTQYF. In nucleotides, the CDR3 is TGTGCCAGCAGCCAAGAGATAATGTTAGCGAACACAGATACGCAGTATTTT.